These 6 T cell receptor beta chains were sequenced from one sample in a study of tissue T cells after allogeneic stem cell transplantation. The table came from immunoSEQ multiplex PCR; TCRdb's copy has only in-frame clones and leaves some out. The repertoire has around 7,000 clones, about 50% of them found once; the top ten carry more than 10%. As for time point: mouse harvest day 7 after allogeneic transplant. Mouse grafts combined 10^7 T-cell-depleted bone marrow cells with 10^6 splenic CD5+ T cells. The sequencing sample was made of lymph node tissue. These receptors were obtained from a female BALB/c mouse given C57BL/6 T cells with graft-versus-host disease after an allogeneic hematopoietic cell transplant.

About this clone itself: Gene names are mouse gene names. Incomplete CDR3 DNA: TGTGCCAGCAGCCACGGGGCTGCAAACACAGAAGTCTTC. This sequence encodes CASSHGAANTEVF. In full, the CDR3 is CASSHGAANTEVFF. The rearrangement uses TRBV5 and TRBJ1-1, with D possibly being TRBD1 (5 bases). The read terminates 1 residue ahead of where the CDR3 ends, so the germline J gene completes it. CDR3 size: 14 residues. V was cut by 3 bases and J by 0 bases, with 8 bases left in between. Germline assignment: CDR1 LGHNA and CDR2 YNLKQL (reference sequence).

By sample share, this clone is medium-sized (0.01 to 0.1%). Germline and genes: mouse. Read coverage stops 1 residue before the CDR3 terminus; the germline J gene supplies the remainder. J is TRBJ2-7 and V is TRBV16; TRBD1 matches 9 bases. Trimming cost V 0 bases and J 5 bases; bases outside gene matches: 2. Germline CDR1 SGHSA, CDR2 FRNQAP. The CDR3 covers 14 residues. The sequenced part of the CDR3 DNA is TGTGCAAGCAGCTTAGAGACAGGGGGGGATGAACAGTAC. Residues: CASSLETGGDEQY. The CDR3 in its entirety is CASSLETGGDEQYF.

A word on this clone: The gene names here belong to mouse. The sequenced CDR3 bases are TGTGCCAGCAGTCCCCAAAGGGGAAACACCTTGTAC. Protein: CASSPQRGNTLY. The CDR3 as a whole reads CASSPQRGNTLYF. The chain has TRBV26 and TRBJ2-4; tentative D call: TRBD1 (5 bases). The read ends 1 residue shy of where the CDR3 ends; the end is completed using the germline J gene. V was clipped by 4 bases and J by 5 bases, with 10 bases between them. The CDR3 runs 13 residues. Germline loops: CDR1 KGHPV, CDR2 FQNQEV (reference sequence).

About this clone: The gene symbols are mouse symbols. The read stops 1 residue short of the end of the CDR3; the missing end is completed from the germline J gene. The chain has TRBV21 and TRBJ1-3, with TRBD1 as a possible D gene (6 bases). TRBV21 is sorted into the ORF group, with uncertain function. The CDR3 has 15 amino acids. The V end was cut by 2 bases, the J end by 2 bases, with 10 bases between. The DNA read from the CDR3 is TGTGCTAGCAGTCAAAAAACAGGGACTGGAAATACGCTCTAT. It is translated as CASSQKTGTGNTLY. The CDR3, in full, reads CASSQKTGTGNTLYF.

This clone has more than one count but fewer than ten. Gene labels here are mouse ones. The sequenced fragment ends 1 residue before the CDR3 boundary, so the rest is inferred from the germline J gene. The J gene is TRBJ2-2, the V gene TRBV26; 10 bases map to TRBD1. CDR1 and CDR2 from the germline V gene are KGHPV and FQNQEV (reference sequence). V shed 6 bases, J shed 3 bases, and the junction held 4 bases outside the gene matches. The CDR3 runs to 15 residues. CDR3 DNA (partial): TGTGCCAGCAGCCGGGACAGGGGAGACACCGGGCAGCTCTAC. Amino acid sequence: CASSRDRGDTGQLY. The entire CDR3 reads CASSRDRGDTGQLYF.

A note on this clone: Gene and germline names: mouse. With the read ending 1 residue before the CDR3 end, the germline J gene is used to fill in that end. The V call is TRBV2, the J call TRBJ2-7; 11 nucleotides agree with TRBD2. After removal of 0 bases from V and 6 bases from J, the junction contained 1 base not matched to a gene. The CDR3 has 14 amino acids. Germline-derived CDR1 and CDR2 are LGHNA and YSYQKL. CDR3 DNA (partial): TGTGCCAGCAGCCAAGAGGACTGGGGGGCTGAACAGTAC. Its protein product is CASSQEDWGAEQY. The CDR3 as a whole reads CASSQEDWGAEQYF.